The sequence of this T cell receptor beta chain was determined in a study of CD8 T cells in Susac syndrome. The CDR3 is 14 residues long. Trimming cost V 5 bases and J 6 bases, with 13 bases left between them. Germline V gene sequence: CDR1 LNHDA, CDR2 SQIVND (reference sequence). RNA amounts of about 0.5 to 1 ug underwent reverse transcription with random hexamers. TCRdb used MiXCR to reprocess the immunoSEQ multiplex PCR reads, holding one entry per CDR3 protein. The data hold hundreds of thousands of distinct CDR3 sequences, with about 91% observed a single time. Material for sequencing was CD8+ T cells from PBMCs. The TCR originated in a human donor with multiple sclerosis. This chain connects TRBV19 to TRBJ2-2, with D perhaps given as TRBD1 or TRBD2 (5 bases each). The CDR3 sequence: CASSFGAVAGELFF. The CDR3 DNA reads as TGTGCCAGTAGTTTCGGGGCTGTGGCCGGGGAGCTGTTTTTT.